These 15 T cell receptor beta chains were all obtained from the same sample, sequenced in a study of cytomegalovirus exposure and HLA in healthy donors. With 60 Vbeta and 13 Jbeta primers, the PCR was carried out. Clones were sequenced by immunoSEQ multiplex PCR, and TCRdb holds only the in-frame ones, with some missing. Of around 110,000 clones in the sample, roughly 69% were seen once. The sample consisted of PBMCs. Receptors were obtained from a middle-aged woman in good health and CMV-seropositive.

This clone was found a few times. The J gene is TRBJ2-1, the V gene TRBV29-1; D remains unclear. This CDR3 spans 12 amino acids. Germline V gene sequence: CDR1 SQVTM, CDR2 ANQGSEA. V was pared by 0 bases and J by 4 bases, with 4 bases between. As DNA, the CDR3 is TGCAGCGTTGAAGAACGGTACAATGAGCAGTTCTTC. It translates to CSVEERYNEQFF.

V and J are TRBV11-3 and TRBJ2-1, with a possible D match to TRBD2 (6 bases). The CDR3 has 11 residues. Per the germline V gene, CDR1 is SGHNT and CDR2 is YENEEA. Deletions cut 5 bases from V and 7 bases from J, with 6 bases between. The CDR3 DNA follows: TGTGCCAGCAGCGCGGGAAATGAGCAGTTCTTC. It yields the protein CASSAGNEQFF.

This chain links TRBV19 with TRBJ2-2, with 11 bases that match TRBD2. This CDR3 is 15 amino acids long. Germline-derived CDR1 and CDR2 are LNHDA and SQIVND (reference sequence). J lost 15 bases, V lost 4 bases, and 13 bases had no gene match. CDR3 loop: CASSTLAGGGEALFF. CDR3 sequence (DNA): TGTGCCAGTAGTACCCTAGCGGGGGGAGGGGAAGCGTTGTTTTTT.

This clone was counted a few times. The chain uses TRBV5-1 and TRBJ2-1; the D gene is possibly TRBD2 (7 bases). Germline V lookup: CDR1 SGHRS, CDR2 YFSETQ. The CDR3 covers 13 residues. Deletions cut 1 base from V and 9 bases from J, with 11 bases between. The chain's CDR3 is CASSLPGGGEQFF. DNA for the CDR3: TGCGCCAGCAGCTTGCCGGGGGGCGGTGAGCAGTTCTTC. The full variable domain, its missing parts supplied by reference TRBV5-1 and TRBJ2-1, is KAGVTQTPRYLIKTRGQQVTLSCSPISGHRSVSWYQQTPGQGLQFLFEYFSETQRNKGNFPGRFSGRQFSNSRSEMNVSTLELGDSALYLCASSLPGGGEQFFGPGTRLTVL.

This sequence joins TRBV19 and TRBJ2-1; 10 nucleotides match TRBD2. The CDR3 is 16 residues long. V lost 7 bases to trimming and J lost 5 bases; unmatched junction nucleotides: 11. Germline CDR1 is LNHDA and CDR2 is SQIVND (reference sequence). CDR3 residues: CASKPRGGLADNEQFF. CDR3 sequence (DNA): TGTGCCAGTAAACCAAGGGGAGGACTAGCGGACAATGAGCAGTTCTTC.

The gene calls are TRBV7-2 and TRBJ2-3, with 8 bases that match TRBD2. The CDR3 loop spans 16 amino acids. Per germline, CDR1 SGHTA and CDR2 FQGNSA. J lost 0 bases, V lost 2 bases, and 4 bases had no gene match. In DNA, the CDR3 is TGTGCCAGCAGCTTATTGCCTAGCGGGAGCACAGATACGCAGTATTTT. This encodes CASSLLPSGSTDTQYF.

Details on this clone: Germline is not matched at one junction end, which may reflect a read error. The same CDR3 can be traced to other DNA sequences in this sample. The V gene is TRBV5-1, the J gene TRBJ1-1, with unresolved D. Germline assignment: CDR1 SGHRS and CDR2 YFSETQ. CDR3 length equals 16 residues. This CDR3 reads CASSLESVRGNTEAFF. The CDR3 bases are TGCGCCAGCAGCTTGGAGAGTGTAAGAGGGAACACTGAGGCTTTCTTT.

This clone was detected only a few times. The V call is TRBV20-1, the J call TRBJ2-1; D possibly corresponds to TRBD2 (6 bases). Trimming took off 6 bases at V and 12 bases at J, with 15 bases between the two ends. Germline CDR1 DFQATT, CDR2 SNEGSKA (reference sequence). There are 11 residues in the CDR3. The CDR3 is CSAGPGLSQFF. Here the CDR3 DNA reads TGCAGTGCAGGACCGGGACTGTCGCAGTTCTTC.

This chain joins TRBV5-4 and TRBJ1-1; 7 positions match TRBD1. The CDR3 covers 15 residues. V lost 4 bases, J lost 5 bases, and 11 bases stayed unmatched. CDR1 and CDR2 from the germline V gene are SGHNT and YYREEE (reference sequence). This chain's CDR3 is CASSPEQGRKTEAFF. CDR3 DNA: TGTGCCAGCAGCCCAGAACAGGGGAGGAAGACTGAAGCTTTCTTT.

This rearrangement joins TRBV4-1 to TRBJ2-1; TRBD2 matches at 9 bases. Looked up from germline, CDR1 is MGHRA and CDR2 is YSYEKL. The CDR3 contains 12 residues. V gave up 2 bases and J gave up 10 bases; unmatched junction bases: 0. The DNA for the CDR3 is TGCGCCAGCAGCCAACTAGCGGGAGAGCAGTTCTTC. Translating gives CASSQLAGEQFF.

The chain has TRBV6-1 and TRBJ1-4; D is perhaps TRBD1 (6 bases). V dropped 8 bases and J dropped 0 bases, with 10 bases sitting between them. The germline V gene encodes CDR1 MNHNS and CDR2 SASEGT. The CDR3 is 14 amino acids. The CDR3 DNA reads as TGTGCCAGCTGGAAGGGGGCAACTAATGAAAAACTGTTTTTT. Amino acid sequence: CASWKGATNEKLFF.

The CDR3 protein is CASSLIPGTGAEAFF. DNA of the CDR3: TGTGCCAGCAGCTTAATACCCGGGACAGGGGCTGAAGCTTTCTTT. The genes are TRBV7-2 and TRBJ1-1, with 10 bases matching TRBD1. CDR3 length: 15 residues. Germline V gene data show CDR1 as SGHTA and CDR2 as FQGNSA. Trimming cost V 2 bases and J 6 bases; bases outside gene matches: 6.

The V call is TRBV7-9, the J call TRBJ2-1, with 8 bases identical to TRBD1. The CDR3 has 15 amino acids. Trimming at V came to 2 bases and at J to 2 bases, leaving 2 bases not matched to a gene. The V gene's germline CDR1 is SEHNR and CDR2 FQNEAQ (reference sequence). The CDR3 region is CASSLQGATYNEQFF. The CDR3 DNA reads TGTGCCAGCAGCTTACAGGGGGCAACCTACAATGAGCAGTTCTTC.

This clone was seen only a few times. The chain carries TRBV6-5 and TRBJ2-7; TRBD2 matches at 7 bases. Trimming cost V 4 bases and J 4 bases; bases outside gene matches: 7. From germline, CDR1 is MNHEY and CDR2 SVGAGI. The CDR3 has 14 amino acids. This CDR3 reads CASSFRGSRYEQYF. In DNA form, the CDR3 reads TGTGCCAGCAGTTTCCGCGGGAGTAGGTACGAGCAGTACTTC.

The V gene is TRBV2, the J gene TRBJ1-5; 10 bases are a match to TRBD1. The germline V gene encodes CDR1 SNHLY and CDR2 FYNNEI. V lost 10 bases to trimming and J lost 3 bases; unmatched junction nucleotides: 6. The CDR3 has 14 residues. CDR3 bases: TGTGCCACCTCGGGACAGGGGTACAATCAGCCCCAGCATTTT. Translated: CATSGQGYNQPQHF.